The present TCR beta chain was sequenced within a study of shared clonotypes between healthy human individuals. Study context: The composition of the donors was a couple of women and three men aged 18 to 49. Study findings and constraints: Tissue TCR repertoires likely differ from these blood-only repertoires. Clonotype sharing among donors likely depends on sequencing depth.

In this sample, this clone turned up a few times. Its antigen is not known. The same CDR3 can be traced to other DNA sequences in this sample. Selected positively for CCR7 and CD45RO-negative, naive CD8 cells excluded terminally differentiated effector memory CD45RA+ cells. Each sample came from a Caucasian adult donor living in Nashville, Tennessee. Germline lookup yields CDR1 MNHNS and CDR2 SASEGT. The germline V and J ends were trimmed by 2 bases and 2 bases, with 7 bases remaining between them. This CDR3 has 13 amino acids. The repertoire was sequenced with immunoSEQ multiplex PCR; TCRdb's copy has only in-frame clones and lacks some. Of more than 2 million clones listed, about 94% were seen once; the top ten hold 0.9% to 1.4%.

The sequence was collected from a man between 18 and 35 years old in good health. The sequenced material came from naive CD8+ T cells sorted from blood. The genes are TRBV6-1 and TRBJ2-7, with D hard to call. CDR3: CASSETTAYEQYF. Written as DNA, the CDR3 is TGTGCCAGCAGTGAAACAACAGCCTACGAGCAGTACTTC.